This entry lists 5 T cell receptor beta chains sequenced from one sample in a study of identical twins. Via MiXCR, TCRdb re-called the 5' RACE reads, giving one row per CDR3 protein. Found here are 400,000 to 550,000 distinct CDR3 sequences, roughly 24% of them singletons; the top ten hold approximately 2.9%. The data also belong to a second study, concerning T cells expressing NK-cell markers.

Sequencing was performed on CD4+ T cells sorted from blood. Source of these receptors: a woman younger than 30 in good health.

This clonotype was seen only a few times. The chain combines TRBV29-1 with TRBJ2-1, with unresolved D. This CDR3 has 11 residues. V gave up 4 bases and J gave up 9 bases, with 10 bases separating them. Germline CDR1 is SQVTM and CDR2 is ANQGSEA. DNA of the CDR3: TGCAGCGTTGCCTCTTTGCGTGAGCAGTTCTTC. Translation: CSVASLREQFF.

This clonotype was observed a few times. One end of the junction fails to match germline, which may point to a read error. The V gene is TRBV7-7, the J gene TRBJ2-5; D gene ambiguous. This CDR3 is 15 amino acids long. In germline, CDR1 is SSHAT, CDR2 FNYEAQ (reference sequence). Here the CDR3 reads CASSSQPASVETQYF. CDR3 coding DNA: TGTGCTAGCAGCTCCCAACCGGCCTCGGTGGAGACCCAGTACTTC.

The genes are TRBV9 and TRBJ2-7; 9 bases fit TRBD1. The CDR3 sequence is 15 residues long. The germline V gene has CDR1 SGDLS and CDR2 YYNGEE. Trimming removed 1 base from V and 6 bases from J; junction bases left unmatched: 8. The CDR3 sequence: CASSVSGQGIAEQYF. The CDR3 nucleotides are TGTGCCAGCAGCGTAAGTGGACAGGGGATAGCCGAGCAGTACTTC.

In DNA form, the CDR3 reads TGCAGTGCTAGCCGCGGGATGGTCTCCTACAATGAGCAGTTCTTC. Its protein is CSASRGMVSYNEQFF. The chain links TRBV20-1 to TRBJ2-1, with a tentative D call TRBD2 (6 bases). The CDR3 runs 15 residues. Trimming shortened V by 3 bases and J by 0 bases, and 12 bases separated the two germline ends. Germline CDR1 is DFQATT and CDR2 is SNEGSKA (reference sequence).

This clonotype showed up just a few times. This chain connects TRBV4-3 to TRBJ2-7; 11 bases fit TRBD2. V was clipped by 4 bases and J by 3 bases; unmatched bases: 5. Per the germline V gene, CDR1 is LGHNA and CDR2 is YSLEER. This CDR3 contains 15 residues. The CDR3 nucleotides read TGCGCCAGCAGCCCCGGACTAGCGGGCTTCTACGAGCAGTACTTC. Encoded protein: CASSPGLAGFYEQYF.